This TCR beta chain was captured in a study of blood T cell repertoires in COVID-19. Study-wide background: PBMCs, B-cell-depleted T cells, or T cells were the source of the cDNA or gDNA that made up the material.

The V and J ends lost 0 bases and 2 bases, in that order; junction bases with no gene match: 3. The length of the CDR3 is 16 residues. The V gene's germline CDR1 is KGHSH and CDR2 LQKENI. TCRdb's table, derived via immunoSEQ multiplex PCR, lists solely in-frame clones and lacks some. Of 200,000 to 300,000 clones listed, just over 85% are singletons. Participants came from about 23 US areas, aged about 18 to 100 years. Participants' reported clinical history set cohort assignment. Donors in Cohort 3 counted as recovered after two negative PCRs, clearance, or symptom resolution. Sample: PBMCs or T cells enriched from blood (not recorded which). The clonotype comes from a man in his forties who had recovered from COVID-19. The chain uses TRBV18 and TRBJ2-2, with 7 bases fitting TRBD1. The CDR3 region is CASSPPGQFNTGELFF. The CDR3 DNA follows: TGTGCCAGCTCACCACCGGGACAGTTCAACACCGGGGAGCTGTTTTTT.